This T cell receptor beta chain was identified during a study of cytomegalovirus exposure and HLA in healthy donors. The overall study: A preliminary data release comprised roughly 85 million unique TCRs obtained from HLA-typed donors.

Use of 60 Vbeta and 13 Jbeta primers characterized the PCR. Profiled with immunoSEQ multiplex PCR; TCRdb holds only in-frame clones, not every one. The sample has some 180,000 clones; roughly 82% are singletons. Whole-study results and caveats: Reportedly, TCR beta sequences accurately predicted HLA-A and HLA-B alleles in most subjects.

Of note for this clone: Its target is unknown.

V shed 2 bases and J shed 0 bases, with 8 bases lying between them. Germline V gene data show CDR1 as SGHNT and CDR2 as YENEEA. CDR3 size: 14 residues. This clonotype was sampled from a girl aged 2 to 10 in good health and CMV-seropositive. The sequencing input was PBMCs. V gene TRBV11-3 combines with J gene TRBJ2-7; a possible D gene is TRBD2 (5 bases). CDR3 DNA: TGTGCCAGCAGCTTACCGGGAAGCTCCTACGAGCAGTACTTC. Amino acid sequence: CASSLPGSSYEQYF.